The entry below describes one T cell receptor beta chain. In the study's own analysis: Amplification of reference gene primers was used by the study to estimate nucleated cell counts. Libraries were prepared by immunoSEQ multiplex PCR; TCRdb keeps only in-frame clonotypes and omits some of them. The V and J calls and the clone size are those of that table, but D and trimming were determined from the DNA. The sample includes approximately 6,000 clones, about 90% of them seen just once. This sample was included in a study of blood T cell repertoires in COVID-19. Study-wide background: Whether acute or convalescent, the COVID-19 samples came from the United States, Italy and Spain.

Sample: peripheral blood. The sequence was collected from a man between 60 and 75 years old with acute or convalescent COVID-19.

The chain's CDR3 is CASSQSGTQYF. The CDR3 DNA reads as TGTGCCAGCAGCCAATCCGGGACCCAGTACTTC. V gene TRBV14 combines with J gene TRBJ2-5; D remains ambiguous. The CDR3 sequence is 11 residues long. CDR1 and CDR2 from the germline V gene are SGHDN and FVKESK. V shed 2 bases and J shed 7 bases, with 5 bases lying between them.